A selection of T cell receptor beta chains follows, all from one sample in a study of identifying expanded T cells in peripheral blood. TCRdb's copy holds only in-frame clones and misses some; the assay was immunoSEQ multiplex PCR. Here the sample spans roughly 86,000 clones, approximately 85% being singletons. Sequenced material: blood. The receptor set was obtained from a person between 18 and 70 years old in good health. Each CDR3 is given with its conserved first and last residue. A D gene is named only where the DNA matches it firmly. Expanded clones are given a class, and other clones once, few, many or no size at all.

d_gene	j_gene	abundance	v_gene	CDR3nt	CDR3aa
.	TRBJ2-3	.	TRBV6-5	TGTGCCAGCAGGGTGGGGGGCCGCACAGATACGCAGTATTTT	CASRVGGRTDTQYF
TRBD1	TRBJ2-1	.	TRBV2	TGTGCCAGCAGTGAAACTACCAGACAGGGGGTCTACAATGAGCAGTTCTTC	CASSETTRQGVYNEQFF
.	TRBJ1-2	.	TRBV13	TGTGCCAGCAGGTATTTACCCAGACTCGGGCCTGGCCCGGACCTTTATGGCTACACCTTC	CASRYLPRLGPGPDLYGYTF
TRBD1	TRBJ2-5	.	TRBV19	TGTGCCAGTAGTATAGCTGGGACAGACAGAAAGACCCAGTACTTC	CASSIAGTDRKTQYF
TRBD2	TRBJ2-1	.	TRBV13	TGTGCCAGCAGTCGCGGGGGGGATCTCAATGAGCAGTTCTTC	CASSRGGDLNEQFF
.	TRBJ2-7	.	TRBV20-1	TGCAGTGCTAGATCAGCAGTCGAGCAGTACTTC	CSARSAVEQYF
.	TRBJ1-2	.	TRBV27	TGTGCCAGCAGTCCCGGCAGGGAGTACTATGGCTACACCTTC	CASSPGREYYGYTF
.	TRBJ1-2	.	TRBV11-2	TGTGCCAGCAGCTTAGGAGCAGGGCAGGGCTATAAGGATGGCTACACCTTC	CASSLGAGQGYKDGYTF
.	TRBJ2-7	.	TRBV7-9	TGTGCCAGCAGCTTCACTCCTACCTACGAGCAGTACTTC	CASSFTPTYEQYF
TRBD1	TRBJ2-7	.	TRBV7-2	TGTGCCAGCAGCTCCGGCCCCGGGACAGGCACCTACGAGCAGTACTTC	CASSSGPGTGTYEQYF
.	TRBJ1-3	.	TRBV5-1	TGCGCCAGCAGCTTGGCCGCTCGCTCTGGAAACACCATATATTTT	CASSLAARSGNTIYF
.	TRBJ2-7	.	TRBV25-1	TGTGCCAGCAGTGACGCAGATCCCTACGAGCAGTACTTC	CASSDADPYEQYF
.	TRBJ2-1	.	TRBV27	TGTGCCAGTGATGCCTACGGGGGTAAGCCCAATGAGCAGTTCTTC	CASDAYGGKPNEQFF
.	TRBJ2-3	.	TRBV5-4	TGTGCCAGCAGCCAAAACACAGATACGCAGTATTTT	CASSQNTDTQYF
.	TRBJ1-6	.	TRBV11-3	TGTGCCAGCAGTCGAGACAGAGGAAATAATTCACCCCTCCACTTT	CASSRDRGNNSPLHF
.	TRBJ2-7	few	TRBV5-1	TGCGCCAGCAGCTTGGCTGCAAGCCAGGAGGATGAGCAGTACTTC	CASSLAASQEDEQYF
TRBD1	TRBJ1-2	.	TRBV4-1	TGCGCCAGCAGCCAACCCAGACAGGGGGCGTCGTATGGCTACACCTTC	CASSQPRQGASYGYTF
.	TRBJ1-4	.	TRBV4-2	TGTGCCAGCAGCCCCGGGTCAGGGAACGAAAAACTGTTTTTT	CASSPGSGNEKLFF
.	TRBJ1-5	.	TRBV30	TGTGCCTGGAGCGGCGTGGGGGACGGACAGCCCCAGCATTTT	CAWSGVGDGQPQHF
.	TRBJ1-4	.	TRBV5-5	TGTGCCAGCAGCAGAGGAGGGTCGGGCGAAAAACTGTTTTTT	CASSRGGSGEKLFF
TRBD1	TRBJ1-4	.	TRBV7-8	TGTGCCAGCAGTCGGGACAGAGAGGGGGAAAAACTGTTTTTT	CASSRDREGEKLFF
.	TRBJ2-1	once	TRBV7-6	TGTGCCAGCAGCTTGTCTGGCGGGGCGACCTACAATGAGCAGTTCTTC	CASSLSGGATYNEQFF
.	TRBJ1-5	once	TRBV6-5	TGTGCCAGTCAACTAGGTAGCAATCAGCCCCAGCATTTT	CASQLGSNQPQHF
.	TRBJ2-5	once	TRBV15	TGTGCCACCAGCAGAGGATACCAAGAGACCCAGTACTTC	CATSRGYQETQYF
.	TRBJ2-3	once	TRBV2	TGTGCCAGCACCCCCTCAGATACGCAGTATTTT	CASTPSDTQYF
TRBD2	TRBJ2-3	.	TRBV30	TGTGCCTGGAGTGTACCCCGATCGGGGGGGCCAGATACGCAGTATTTT	CAWSVPRSGGPDTQYF
.	TRBJ2-7	few	TRBV7-9	TGTGCCAGCAGCCCACTCCTTTTCGGGTCCGCCTACGAGCAGTACTTC	CASSPLLFGSAYEQYF
.	TRBJ1-5	once	TRBV18	TGTGCCAGCTCCCGCGACAGTAGCAATCAGCCCCAGCATTTT	CASSRDSSNQPQHF
.	TRBJ1-1	.	TRBV18	TGTGCCAGCTCACCCCGCCGTGCGCAACTGAACACTGAAGCTTTCTTT	CASSPRRAQLNTEAFF
.	TRBJ1-4	few	TRBV7-9	TGTGCCAGCAGCAAGGGACGGGAAAAACTGTTTTTT	CASSKGREKLFF
.	TRBJ1-2	.	TRBV7-9	TGTGCCAGCAGCCGGGGGGACGGCCCTAACTATGGCTACACCTTC	CASSRGDGPNYGYTF
.	TRBJ2-5	.	TRBV18	TGTGCCAGCTCACGTATCCCTCAAGAGACCCAGTACTTC	CASSRIPQETQYF
.	TRBJ2-7	.	TRBV27	TGTGCCAGCAGTTTAAAGTCCCAAGACGAGCAGTACTTC	CASSLKSQDEQYF
TRBD1	TRBJ1-1	few	TRBV29-1	TGCAGCGTTCATGGGATAACAGGGGAGATACGTATGAACACTGAAGCTTTCTTT	CSVHGITGEIRMNTEAFF
.	TRBJ2-5	.	TRBV5-1	TGCGCCAGCAGCATCCAAGCGATTAGGGGGAACTTTCGGGAGACCCAGTACTTC	CASSIQAIRGNFRETQYF
.	TRBJ2-1	.	TRBV11-2	TGTGCCAGCAGCTTAGATCTAGGCAGCTACAATGAGCAGTTCTTC	CASSLDLGSYNEQFF
TRBD1	TRBJ1-2	.	TRBV6-1	TGTGCCAGCAGTGGACAGGGGTCCGTTCACTATGGCTACACCTTC	CASSGQGSVHYGYTF
.	TRBJ1-2	.	TRBV5-6	TGTGCCAGCAGCTTGGGACAGGCCCTTAACTATGGCTACACCTTC	CASSLGQALNYGYTF
.	TRBJ1-2	.	TRBV7-9	TGTGCCAGCAGCTCGCCTCCCGGGACCCCGGGGATCGGCTATGGCTACACCTTC	CASSSPPGTPGIGYGYTF
.	TRBJ1-5	.	TRBV4-3	TGCGCCAGCAGCCAAGTTCTCGGTTGGGGGAATCAGCCCCAGCATTTT	CASSQVLGWGNQPQHF
.	TRBJ1-4	.	TRBV7-2	TGTGCCAGCAGCTTAAGGTTCTCCGGGGTGACTAATGAAAAACTGTTTTTT	CASSLRFSGVTNEKLFF
.	TRBJ1-2	.	TRBV9	TGTGCCAGCAGTCGGGGGCGAGGGGACTATGGCTACACCTTC	CASSRGRGDYGYTF
TRBD1	TRBJ1-4	.	TRBV18	TGTGCCAGCTCACCACCCCACCCGGACAGGGAAAAACTGTTTTTT	CASSPPHPDREKLFF
.	TRBJ2-6	.	TRBV2	TGTGCCAGCATGGGGTCCTCTGGGGCCAACGTCCTGACTTTC	CASMGSSGANVLTF
TRBD1	TRBJ1-2	many	TRBV29-1	TGCAGCGCAGGGGGCGCTAACTATGGCTACACCTTC	CSAGGANYGYTF
.	TRBJ1-6	.	TRBV7-9	TGTGCCAGCAGCTTTTACGAGGGATGGAATTCACCCCTCCACTTT	CASSFYEGWNSPLHF
TRBD2	TRBJ2-3	.	TRBV29-1	TGCAGCGTTGAAGATCTCGAGGGGACGGGGGGGGTATGGATGAGCACAGATACGCAGTATTTT	CSVEDLEGTGGVWMSTDTQYF
TRBD1	TRBJ1-1	.	TRBV29-1	TGCAGCGTTGGAGGACAGGCCTTAAGGGAAGCTTTCTTT	CSVGGQALREAFF
.	TRBJ2-3	.	TRBV2	TGTGCCAGCAGCCTAGCCCAAACGCAGTATTTT	CASSLAQTQYF
TRBD1	TRBJ1-1	.	TRBV7-3	TGTGCCAGCAGCCCTACAGGGGGCACTGAAGCTTTCTTT	CASSPTGGTEAFF
.	TRBJ2-1	.	TRBV11-3	TGTGCCAGCAGCTTGGACGGTTACAATGAGCAGTTCTTC	CASSLDGYNEQFF
.	TRBJ2-5	.	TRBV7-2	TGTGCCAGCAGCTCCCGTGAGACCCAGTACTTC	CASSSRETQYF
TRBD1	TRBJ2-1	.	TRBV18	TGTGCCGCCAATAGAGACAGGGGGGGTGTCAGTGAGCAGTTCTTC	CAANRDRGGVSEQFF